This entry lists 25 T cell receptor beta chains sequenced from one sample in a study of Graves' ophthalmopathy and Graves' hyperthyroidism (dated by TCRdb to the late 2010s). Sequencer: Illumina HiSeq 2000. TCR beta CDR3 regions were amplified from RNA transcripts for repertoire sequencing. The first round of RT-PCR was done with HTBI primers and the Qiagen OneStep RT-PCR kit, and was followed by a second round of multiplex PCR, then size selection and purification. Starting from the raw public reads, TCRdb applied fastp trimming at Q25, assembled clones with MiXCR and retained in-frame beta chains. Each CDR3 protein appears once, grouped with its most common genes and DNA. The sample contains 500,000 to 700,000 distinct CDR3 sequences, just under 40% of them found a single time. Together, the top ten hold around 4.6% of the sample. The sequenced material came from peripheral blood or thyroid tissue (not recorded which). The receptors stem from an adult man with Graves' hyperthyroidism.

As for this clonotype: This may be a read error: a much more frequent sequence differs by one nucleotide. This chain links TRBV6-5 with TRBJ1-1; D gene unclear. Germline V gene lookup returns CDR1 MNHEY and CDR2 SVGAGI. The CDR3 extends over 14 amino acids. CDR3 nucleotides: TGTGCCAGCAGTTTCTTCGCCACGAACACTGATGCTTTCTTT. Amino acids: CASSFFATNTDAFF.

This clonotype was observed many times. The chain employs TRBV24-1 and TRBJ1-2, with 8 bases identical to TRBD1. Trimming cost V 7 bases and J 4 bases; bases outside gene matches: 4. CDR1 and CDR2 (germline): KGHDR, SFDVKD. The CDR3 has 13 amino acids. The CDR3 sequence is CATSAGGRYGYTF. For the CDR3, the DNA is TGTGCCACCAGCGCAGGGGGCCGCTATGGCTACACCTTC.

This clonotype was recorded many times. V is TRBV20-1 and J is TRBJ1-2, with TRBD1 matching over 8 bases. The V gene's germline CDR1 is DFQATT and CDR2 SNEGSKA (reference sequence). Germline trimming cut 3 bases from V and 8 bases from J; bases unmatched to any gene: 11. This CDR3 spans 14 amino acids. In DNA, the CDR3 is TGCAGTGCTAGTCCCGAGGACAGGGTAGGGGGCTACACCTTC. It specifies CSASPEDRVGGYTF.

The rearrangement joins TRBV9 to TRBJ2-7; unclear D gene. The germline V gene has CDR1 SGDLS and CDR2 YYNGEE. This CDR3 contains 16 residues. Trimming pared 4 bases from V and 3 bases from J, leaving 20 bases between. The CDR3 reads CASSQVRPQSIYEQYF. In DNA form, the CDR3 reads TGTGCCAGCAGCCAAGTTAGGCCTCAATCAATCTACGAGCAGTACTTC.

The chain has TRBV2 and TRBJ2-2, with 12 positions matching TRBD1. CDR1 SNHLY and CDR2 FYNNEI come from the germline V gene. The V and J ends lost 1 base and 7 bases, in that order; junction bases with no gene match: 4. The length of the CDR3 is 16 residues. The CDR3: CASSEVGQGAGGELFF. The CDR3 DNA is TGTGCCAGCAGTGAAGTGGGACAGGGGGCCGGCGGGGAGCTGTTTTTT.

V gene TRBV2 combines with J gene TRBJ1-2; 7 bases are shared with TRBD1. The CDR3 totals 15 residues. Losses at the gene ends were 6 bases for V and 0 bases for J; bases not matched to a gene: 7. CDR1 SNHLY and CDR2 FYNNEI come from the germline V gene. The CDR3 bases are TGTGCCAGCAGGAGGGCAGGGGGATCTAACTATGGCTACACCTTC. Translation gives CASRRAGGSNYGYTF.

This clonotype was seen many times. The rearrangement joins TRBV13 to TRBJ2-7; maybe TRBD1 (6 bases). The CDR3 length is 17 residues. Per germline, CDR1 PRHDT and CDR2 FYEKMQ (reference sequence). Trimming pared 3 bases from V and 4 bases from J, leaving 22 bases between. Here the CDR3 reads CASSFAPVSSGAYEQYF. The CDR3 nucleotides read TGTGCCAGCAGCTTCGCCCCCGTAAGCTCAGGGGCGTACGAGCAGTACTTC.

This clonotype was seen only once. The chain recombines TRBV10-3 with TRBJ2-7; TRBD1 agrees at 10 bases. Germline values: CDR1 ENHRY, CDR2 SYGVKD. The CDR3 sequence is 14 residues long. The V gene end was trimmed by 5 bases and the J gene end by 5 bases; junction bases not matched to a gene: 6. CDR3 coding DNA: TGTGCCATCAGTACCGCCGACAGGGGGCACGAGCAGTACTTC. Protein: CAISTADRGHEQYF.

There are many counts of this clonotype. The gene calls are TRBV10-3 and TRBJ2-2, with 8 bases identical to TRBD1. Germline CDR1 reads ENHRY; CDR2 reads SYGVKD. Trimming removed 2 bases from V and 7 bases from J; junction bases left unmatched: 6. CDR3 length equals 15 residues. The chain's CDR3 is CAISEMQGAVGELFF. In nucleotides, the CDR3 is TGTGCCATCAGTGAGATGCAGGGGGCTGTCGGGGAGCTGTTTTTT.

The chain recombines TRBV12-3 or TRBV12-4 with TRBJ2-7; TRBD2 matches 9 bases. The CDR3 spans 17 residues. With V trimmed by 2 bases and J by 4 bases, 12 bases remained unmatched. The CDR3 protein is CASSLSSGSARGYEQYF. The CDR3 DNA sequence: TGTGCCAGCAGTTTAAGTAGCGGGAGTGCCCGGGGGTACGAGCAGTACTTC.

This clonotype was counted between two and nine times. The gene calls are TRBV4-1 and TRBJ1-1; TRBD1 is a possible D gene (6 bases). V was pared by 1 base and J by 2 bases, with 14 bases between. The CDR3 runs to 16 residues. Per the germline V gene, CDR1 is MGHRA and CDR2 is YSYEKL. Here the CDR3 reads CASSQVVATGNTEAFF. CDR3 sequence (DNA): TGCGCCAGCAGCCAAGTTGTGGCGACAGGAAACACTGAAGCTTTCTTT.

This clonotype came up a few times. This sequence joins TRBV10-3 and TRBJ1-3, with D unclear. Trimming pared 10 bases from V and 0 bases from J, leaving 19 bases between. The V gene's germline CDR1 is ENHRY and CDR2 SYGVKD. This CDR3 contains 16 residues. CDR3 in amino acids: CASSPLPGPSGNTIYF. CDR3 DNA sequence: TGTGCCAGCTCACCACTTCCAGGACCCTCTGGAAACACCATATATTTT.

This clonotype was counted ten times or more. The CDR3 coding sequence is TGTGCCAGCAGCACAGAAGAGACCCAGTACTTC. Translated: CASSTEETQYF. The chain carries TRBV12-3 or TRBV12-4 and TRBJ2-5; D gene uncertain. The CDR3 totals 11 residues. The V gene lost 6 bases and the J gene lost 3 bases, with 5 bases spanning the gap.

The chain carries TRBV24-1 and TRBJ2-7; TRBD1 matches at 7 bases. CDR3 length equals 15 residues. From germline, CDR1 is KGHDR and CDR2 SFDVKD. Trimming cost V 4 bases and J 0 bases; bases outside gene matches: 5. CDR3 in amino acids: CATSDPGDSSYEQYF. CDR3 bases: TGTGCCACCAGTGACCCCGGGGACAGCTCCTACGAGCAGTACTTC.

Ten or more counts support this clonotype. V gene TRBV2 combines with J gene TRBJ1-5; no clear D gene. The CDR3 totals 14 residues. Between the trimmed V and J ends, which lost 3 bases and 7 bases, there was a span of 13 bases. In germline, CDR1 is SNHLY, CDR2 FYNNEI. For the CDR3, the DNA is TGTGCCAGCAGTGACCGCGGGTTGGACCAGCCCCAGCATTTT. Translated: CASSDRGLDQPQHF. The variable domain in full, with the rest retrieved from reference TRBV2 and TRBJ1-5, is EPEVTQTPSHQVTQMGQEVILRCVPISNHLYFYWYRQILGQKVEFLVSFYNNEISEKSEIFDDQFSVERPDGSNFTLKIRSTKLEDSAMYFCASSDRGLDQPQHFGDGTRLSIL.

This clonotype was recorded many times. J is TRBJ2-7 and V is TRBV6-5; weak D call: TRBD1 (6 bases). CDR3 length: 14 amino acids. V lost 6 bases and J 2 bases, leaving 14 bases between the germline ends. CDR1 and CDR2 (germline): MNHEY, SVGAGI. The chain's CDR3 is CASRATQGTYEQYF. The CDR3 DNA is TGTGCCAGCAGGGCTACACAGGGAACCTACGAGCAGTACTTC.

CDR3 sequence (DNA): TGTGCCACCAGCAGGACGACCCTAGCGGGGGGGGGGGAGACCCAGTACTTC. As protein: CATSRTTLAGGGETQYF. V and J are TRBV15 and TRBJ2-5, with TRBD2 matching over 12 bases. V dropped 3 bases and J dropped 5; count of bases not matched to a gene: 10. The CDR3 runs 17 residues. The V gene's germline CDR1 is LNHNV and CDR2 YYDKDF (reference sequence). Full variable domain (remainder filled in from reference TRBV15 and TRBJ2-5): DAMVIQNPRYQVTQFGKPVTLSCSQTLNHNVMYWYQQKSSQAPKLLFHYYDKDFNNEADTPDNFQSRRPNTSFCFLDIRSPGLGDTAMYLCATSRTTLAGGGETQYFGPGTRLLVL.

The CDR3 DNA reads as TGTGCCAGCAGCCTACAGGGGTTGGGGGAGCGGGAGACCCAGTACTTC. This sequence encodes CASSLQGLGERETQYF. This chain uses TRBV7-9 with TRBJ2-5, with 7 bases lining up with TRBD1. CDR1 and CDR2 (germline): SEHNR, FQNEAQ (reference sequence). This CDR3 is built from 16 residues. The V gene end was trimmed by 5 bases and the J gene end by 5 bases; junction bases not matched to a gene: 14. The variable domain in full, completed from reference TRBV7-9 and TRBJ2-5, reads DTGVSQNPRHKITKRGQNVTFRCDPISEHNRLYWYRQTLGQGPEFLTYFQNEAQLEKSRLLSDRFSAERPKGSFSTLEIQRTEQGDSAMYLCASSLQGLGERETQYFGPGTRLLVL.

This clonotype was seen a handful of times. The chain links TRBV4-2 to TRBJ1-5; no firm D call. The CDR3 extends over 13 amino acids. Germline-derived CDR1 and CDR2 are LGHNA and YNFKEQ. Trimming stripped 0 bases from V and 9 bases from J, with 9 bases between. CDR3 sequence reads: CASSQDIGRPQHF. The CDR3 DNA reads TGTGCCAGCAGCCAAGATATAGGGAGGCCCCAGCATTTT.

The chain joins TRBV7-2 to TRBJ2-7, with a tentative D call TRBD2 (6 bases). CDR1 and CDR2 (germline): SGHTA, FQGNSA. This CDR3 region has 15 residues. Trimming removed 2 bases at V and 5 bases at J, with 16 bases between. CDR3 in DNA: TGTGCCAGCAGCTTACTAGCAGGGCGGGGCCACGAGCAGTACTTC. This translates into CASSLLAGRGHEQYF.

This clonotype was seen repeatedly, ten times or more. The chain joins TRBV19 to TRBJ2-5; 10 nucleotides line up with TRBD2. There are 11 residues in the CDR3. The germline gives CDR1 LNHDA, CDR2 SQIVND (reference sequence). CDR3 sequence reads: CLAGGGETQYF. The CDR3 coding sequence is TGTTTAGCGGGAGGAGGGGAGACCCAGTACTTC.

This clonotype was counted many times. Compared with germline, one end of the junction differs, possibly owing to a read error. The chain joins TRBV2 to TRBJ2-5; no clear D gene. The CDR3 consists of 12 residues. Looked up from germline, CDR1 is SNHLY and CDR2 is FYNNEI. The CDR3: CANSEAAKTQYF. CDR3 DNA sequence: TGTGCCAACAGTGAAGCAGCGAAGACCCAGTACTTC.

V usage is TRBV7-2 and J usage is TRBJ2-7; TRBD2 agrees at 9 bases. The J call is uncertain, as TRBJ2-1 better fits the DNA end. The germline V gene encodes CDR1 SGHTA and CDR2 FQGNSA. The CDR3 contains 16 residues. The CDR3 loop is CASSLFGGRAHNEQFF. In DNA form, the CDR3 reads TGTGCCAGCAGCTTATTTGGCGGGAGGGCCCACAATGAGCAGTTCTTC.

This clonotype appeared many times. CDR3 in amino acids: CAISEVQPNTEAFF. The CDR3 region has the DNA TGTGCCATCAGTGAGGTTCAACCGAACACTGAAGCTTTCTTT. J is TRBJ1-1 and V is TRBV10-3; D is uncertain. V lost 2 bases, J lost 1 base, and 8 bases lay in between. The CDR3 has 14 residues. Germline loops: CDR1 ENHRY, CDR2 SYGVKD.

Worth noting for this clonotype: One end of the junction fails to match germline, which may point to a read error. CDR3 DNA: TGTGCCAGCAGGGGGGCCTCGAACGCCGGGGAGCTGTTTTTT. As protein: CASRGASNAGELFF. This rearrangement joins TRBV12-3 or TRBV12-4 to TRBJ2-2; D is perhaps TRBD1 (6 bases). The CDR3 totals 14 residues.